This T cell receptor beta chain stems from a study of T cell responses to AZD1222 COVID-19 vaccine. The CDR3 runs to 15 residues. CDR1 is LNHDA, CDR2 SQIVND, per germline (reference sequence). The V gene end was trimmed by 2 bases and the J gene end by 8 bases; junction bases not matched to a gene: 10. Here immunoSEQ multiplex PCR was the method, and the copy in TCRdb shows in-frame clones only, minus some. The table lists more than 150,000 clones, approximately 90% of them singletons. The chain has TRBV19 and TRBJ1-2; 8 positions match TRBD1. The starting material was peripheral blood, obtained on day 0 of AZD1222 vaccination. The receptor was isolated from an adult in good health. CDR3 protein: CASSIHPGGAGGYTF. In nucleotides, the CDR3 is TGTGCCAGTAGTATACATCCAGGGGGCGCCGGGGGCTACACCTTC. The variable domain in full, with the rest retrieved from reference TRBV19 and TRBJ1-2, is DGGITQSPKYLFRKEGQNVTLSCEQNLNHDAMYWYRQDPGQGLRLIYYSQIVNDFQKGDIAEGYSVSREKKESFPLTVTSAQKNPTAFYLCASSIHPGGAGGYTFGSGTRLTVV.